These 3 T cell receptor beta chains were sequenced from one sample in a study of shared clonotypes between healthy human individuals (dated by TCRdb to about 2020). The library was produced with the immunoSEQ multiplex PCR assay. This is the immuneACCESS table as TCRdb keeps it, with only in-frame sequences that have V and J called. A part of the clones is gone; compared with another copy, unresolved V genes explain less than half, and the rest is unexplained. In this sample the table shows about 600,000 clones, around 77% of which occur a single time. The ten largest clones add up to around 12% of the sample. The sequenced sample consisted of PBMCs. The receptor set was obtained from a woman aged 40-49 years in good health. Some clones in this sample may be carry-over from other donors' samples.

This clone was detected many times. Other DNA sequences of this sample code for an identical CDR3. V and J are TRBV5-6 and TRBJ2-7; 13 bases are shared with TRBD2. V lost 4 bases and J lost 4; bases outside the gene matches: 2. CDR3 length: 14 amino acids. The germline CDR1 and CDR2 sequences are SGHDT and YYEEEE. The CDR3 DNA reads TGTGCCAGCAGCCCGGGACTAGCGGGGTACGAGCAGTACTTC. The encoded protein is CASSPGLAGYEQYF.

This chain connects TRBV14 to TRBJ2-6, with TRBD2 matching over 7 bases. In germline, CDR1 is SGHDN, CDR2 FVKESK. Unmatched junction bases numbered 12, after V lost 2 bases and J lost 11 bases. The CDR3 spans 16 residues. This CDR3 is CASSQIGDYVDHVLTF. In DNA form, the CDR3 reads TGTGCCAGCAGCCAAATTGGGGACTATGTGGACCACGTCCTGACTTTC.

The CDR3 region has the DNA TGCGCCAGCAGTGATGGTGCGGGAGCCCAGAACACCGGGGAGCTGTTTTTT. Its protein product is CASSDGAGAQNTGELFF. The chain links TRBV10-2 to TRBJ2-2, with 7 bases lining up with TRBD2. V lost 3 bases, J lost 1 base, and 8 bases stayed unmatched. Germline V CDR1 and CDR2: WSHSY, SAAADI. The CDR3 has 17 residues.